This T cell receptor beta chain was sequenced during a study of Ad26.COV2.S vaccination and SARS-CoV-2 variants. Turning to the study itself: Enrolled in COV1001, the donor was in the Ad26.COV2.S trial arm, which received the vaccine. Participants got Ad26.COV2.S intramuscularly, once or twice 56 days apart.

This clone was observed once. The CDR3 runs 15 residues. Germline V gene lookup returns CDR1 SQVTM and CDR2 ANQGSEA. V shed 6 bases and J 5 bases; nucleotides not matched to a gene: 16. Sequencing used immunoSEQ multiplex PCR; TCRdb keeps in-frame clones, though not all of them. The data show about 370,000 clones, around nine tenths seen once. Treatment indicated: 15 to 20 received Ad26.COV2.S at low or high dose, single or two shots; about 5 received placebo; per-sample allocation not given. Each sample was drawn 63 days after the first injection (of vaccine or placebo). The receptor was isolated from a person aged 18-60 years who received the Ad26.COV2.S COVID-19 vaccine or a placebo. Sequenced material: peripheral blood, taken in a trial of Ad26.COV2.S vaccine versus placebo. The gene calls are TRBV29-1 and TRBJ2-7; TRBD2 matches at 7 bases. CDR3 sequence: CSVLPFGGRGDEQYF. The CDR3 coding sequence is TGCAGCGTCCTACCGTTCGGCGGGAGAGGCGACGAGCAGTACTTC.